This entry describes one T cell receptor (beta chain). The antigen is undetermined. The CDR3 sequence is 16 residues long. From germline, CDR1 is KGHSH and CDR2 LQKENI. Trimming took 3 bases from V and 1 from J; bases not matched to a gene: 4. Specified treatment: oral pan-JAK inhibitor, 5-10 mg twice daily. This sample stems from a study of CD8+ T cells in alopecia areata. On the study more broadly: After 6 to 18 months of tofacitinib, follow-up continued 6 months off drug. Patients given treatment had severity scored by the percentage of scalp area affected.

RNA, once extracted, was reverse transcribed into cDNA for use as the sequencing template. The protocol was immunoSEQ multiplex PCR, while the TCRdb copy is restricted to in-frame clones and leaves out a portion. There are approximately 170,000 clones in the sample; 50% to 60% occur only once, and 0.65% to 0.7% lies in the top ten. Overall study results and limits: The treated group had a single nonresponder, limiting CD8+ expansion-response conclusions.

The chain recombines TRBV18 with TRBJ2-2; 8 positions agree with TRBD2. This specimen consisted of CD4+ T cells sorted from blood, obtained at week 4, from a patient treated with tofacitinib. The TCR comes from a human donor with alopecia areata. CDR3 coding DNA: TGTGCCAGCTCACCGCTTACTAGCGGGAACACCGGGGAGCTGTTTTTT. Protein: CASSPLTSGNTGELFF.